This entry lists 20 T cell receptor beta chains sequenced from one sample in a study of T cell responses to AZD1222 COVID-19 vaccine (dated by TCRdb to about 2021). Library preparation was by the immunoSEQ multiplex PCR assay. TCRdb's version of the immuneACCESS table is confined to in-frame rearrangements and falls short of the full clone set. An unresolved V gene accounts for under half of the shortfall where checked; the remainder is of unknown origin. Counted in this sample were 110,000 to 150,000 clones; around 92% of them appeared once. More than 10% of the sample is in the top ten clones. The time point label of this sample denotes: sample from adult after SARS-CoV-2 infection, after symptom onset. This specimen was peripheral blood, taken after recovery from COVID-19. Receptors were obtained from an adult who had recovered from COVID-19.

The rearrangement links TRBV7-2 to TRBJ1-3; no definite D call. The germline V gene has CDR1 SGHTA and CDR2 FQGNSA. The germline V and J ends were trimmed by 1 base and 0 bases, with 7 bases remaining between them. The CDR3 length is 15 residues. CDR3 nucleotide sequence: TGTGCCAGCAGCTTAGACAGCAACTCTGGAAACACCATATATTTT. Its translation is CASSLDSNSGNTIYF.

The chain joins TRBV7-2 to TRBJ2-1; possibly TRBD2 for D (7 bases). Germline V lookup: CDR1 SGHTA, CDR2 FQGNSA. Trimming cost V 2 bases and J 4 bases, with 15 bases left between them. The CDR3 contains 16 residues. The CDR3 region has the DNA TGTGCCAGCAGCTTACAAGGCGGGGGCAATTACAATGAGCAGTTCTTC. Encoded protein: CASSLQGGGNYNEQFF.

CDR3 protein: CASSSVNTEKLFF. CDR3 nucleotides: TGTGCCAGCAGTTCCGTCAACACGGAAAAACTGTTTTTT. J is TRBJ1-4 and V is TRBV3-1 (or the pseudogene TRBV3-2); D is uncertain. Trimming took 6 bases from V and 8 from J, leaving 13 bases between them. Per the germline V gene, CDR1 is LGHDT and CDR2 is YNNKEL (reference sequence). The CDR3 totals 13 residues.

The CDR3 spells CASSVGIYSYEQYF. In nucleotides, the CDR3 is TGTGCCAGCAGCGTAGGGATCTACTCCTACGAGCAGTACTTC. This chain joins TRBV9 and TRBJ2-7, with unresolved D. V was cut by 0 bases and J by 0 bases, with 7 bases left in between. The CDR3 loop spans 14 amino acids. In germline, CDR1 is SGDLS, CDR2 YYNGEE.

The chain has TRBV28 and TRBJ1-2, with D maybe TRBD1 (5 bases). V was trimmed by 7 bases and J by 13 bases, leaving 19 bases between them. The germline CDR1 and CDR2 sequences are MDHEN and SYDVKM. The CDR3 consists of 12 residues. CDR3 coding DNA: TGTGCCAGCACCATAGTGGACACCTCACCCACCTTC. This translates into CASTIVDTSPTF.

V usage is TRBV10-3 and J usage is TRBJ1-2; TRBD1 matches at 9 bases. After removal of 2 bases from V and 5 bases from J, the junction contained 0 bases not matched to a gene. Germline V CDR1 and CDR2: ENHRY, SYGVKD. This CDR3 is built from 13 residues. CDR3 DNA: TGTGCCATCAGTGAGGGACAGGGGTATGGCTACACCTTC. It specifies CAISEGQGYGYTF.

This chain connects TRBV7-9 to TRBJ2-2; D gene uncertain. V gave up 5 bases and J gave up 0 bases, with 7 bases separating them. CDR3 length: 14 residues. CDR1 and CDR2 (germline): SEHNR, FQNEAQ (reference sequence). The CDR3 spells CASSTGPNTGELFF. For the CDR3, the DNA is TGTGCCAGCAGCACCGGGCCGAACACCGGGGAGCTGTTTTTT.

This clone was seen just once. The chain links TRBV19 to TRBJ1-2; possibly TRBD1 for D (5 bases). The germline V and J ends were trimmed by 8 bases and 3 bases, with 10 bases remaining between them. The germline CDR1 and CDR2 sequences are LNHDA and SQIVND (reference sequence). There are 12 residues in the CDR3. The CDR3 DNA sequence: TGTGCCAGTCAGGGACCCCACTATGGCTACACCTTC. It translates to CASQGPHYGYTF.

This sequence joins TRBV18 and TRBJ2-7, with D maybe TRBD2 (5 bases). Germline CDR1 and CDR2: KGHSH and LQKENI. The CDR3 extends over 15 amino acids. V was shortened by 0 bases and J by 6 bases, with 15 bases between the two germline ends. This CDR3 is CASSPPSAGLREQYF. CDR3 nucleotides: TGTGCCAGCTCACCACCGAGCGCGGGTCTTCGCGAGCAGTACTTC.

The chain uses TRBV7-3 and TRBJ2-1; TRBD1 aligns across 9 bases. CDR3 length: 14 amino acids. The germline V gene encodes CDR1 SGHTA and CDR2 FQGTGA. V shed 4 bases, J shed 8 bases, and the junction held 6 bases outside the gene matches. The CDR3 bases are TGTGCCAGCAGCTCAACAGGGGGCAGCGATGAGCAGTTCTTC. It translates to CASSSTGGSDEQFF.

This chain joins TRBV4-1 and TRBJ1-6; D is possibly TRBD1 (5 bases). Germline V gene data show CDR1 as MGHRA and CDR2 as YSYEKL. V lost 1 base and J 9 bases, leaving 10 bases between the germline ends. CDR3 size: 14 residues. The DNA of the CDR3 is TGCGCCAGCAGCCAAGCTACCGGGGGTTCACCCCTCCACTTT. This gives the protein CASSQATGGSPLHF.

This clone was found once. V usage is TRBV10-1 and J usage is TRBJ2-3; a possible D gene is TRBD2 (5 bases). From germline, CDR1 is WNHNN and CDR2 SYGVQD (reference sequence). Trimming shortened V by 0 bases and J by 4 bases, and 20 bases separated the two germline ends. This CDR3 region has 18 residues. The CDR3, as DNA: TGCGCCAGCAGTGAGTCGGCAAATCCGGGAAGCCGCCCAGATACGCAGTATTTT. Translation: CASSESANPGSRPDTQYF.

V usage is TRBV18 and J usage is TRBJ1-2, with 7 bases that match TRBD1. The V and J ends lost 3 bases and 6 bases, in that order; junction bases with no gene match: 7. Germline CDR1 reads KGHSH; CDR2 reads LQKENI. The length of the CDR3 is 14 residues. DNA of the CDR3: TGTGCCAGCTCACCGTCAGACAGGGAACATGGCTACACCTTC. This translates into CASSPSDREHGYTF.

The chain links TRBV6-4 to TRBJ1-5; TRBD1 aligns across 7 bases. Germline V lookup: CDR1 MRHNA, CDR2 SNTAGT. The CDR3 runs 15 residues. V lost 2 bases and J lost 5; bases outside the gene matches: 6. CDR3 residues: CASSDEGQEYQPQHF. The DNA of the CDR3 is TGTGCCAGCAGTGACGAAGGACAGGAATATCAGCCCCAGCATTTT.

The chain recombines TRBV7-6 with TRBJ2-7; a possible D gene is TRBD2 (7 bases). This CDR3 is built from 18 residues. The ends were cut back, 0 bases at V and 3 bases at J, with 21 bases in the middle. The V gene's germline CDR1 is SGHVS and CDR2 FNYEAQ. CDR3 DNA sequence: TGTGCCAGCAGCTTAGCGGGCGGCGGGGGCGATATGGACTACGAGCAGTACTTC. It codes for CASSLAGGGGDMDYEQYF.

The V and J genes are TRBV6-2 or TRBV6-3 and TRBJ1-2; D is perhaps TRBD1 (6 bases). Per the germline V gene, CDR1 is MNHEY and CDR2 is SVGEGT. The V and J ends lost 0 bases and 6 bases respectively, with 8 bases between them. CDR3 size: 13 residues. CDR3 sequence (DNA): TGTGCCAGCAGTTACTCGGACAGAAATGGCTACACCTTC. Translated: CASSYSDRNGYTF.

The chain recombines TRBV2 with TRBJ1-1, with unresolved D. The ends were cut back, 1 base at V and 3 bases at J, with 6 bases in the middle. The germline V gene encodes CDR1 SNHLY and CDR2 FYNNEI. CDR3 length equals 13 residues. The CDR3 spells CASSEETYTEAFF. CDR3 DNA: TGTGCCAGCAGTGAAGAAACCTACACTGAAGCTTTCTTT.

This chain connects TRBV7-3 to TRBJ2-2, with 8 bases matching TRBD1. CDR3 length equals 17 residues. The junction had 7 bases not matched to a gene; V was cut back by 2 bases and J by 2 bases. Germline assignment: CDR1 SGHTA and CDR2 FQGTGA. In DNA form, the CDR3 reads TGTGCCAGCAGCTTATGGGCAGGGGGCCTAAACACCGGGGAGCTGTTTTTT. Encoded protein: CASSLWAGGLNTGELFF.

V usage is TRBV12-3 or TRBV12-4 and J usage is TRBJ1-6, with 8 nucleotides matching TRBD1. CDR3 length: 13 residues. V was pared by 5 bases and J by 9 bases, with 3 bases of the junction left unmatched. The CDR3 protein is CASSRDRISPLHF. In nucleotides, the CDR3 is TGTGCCAGCAGTAGGGACAGGATTTCACCCCTCCACTTT.

This chain connects TRBV7-2 to TRBJ1-4; the match to TRBD1 covers 11 bases. After removal of 5 bases from V and 5 bases from J, the junction contained 1 base not matched to a gene. The germline CDR1 and CDR2 sequences are SGHTA and FQGNSA. This CDR3 region has 14 residues. DNA of the CDR3: TGTGCCAGCAGCCGGGACAGGGGGAATGAAAAACTGTTTTTT. Translated: CASSRDRGNEKLFF.